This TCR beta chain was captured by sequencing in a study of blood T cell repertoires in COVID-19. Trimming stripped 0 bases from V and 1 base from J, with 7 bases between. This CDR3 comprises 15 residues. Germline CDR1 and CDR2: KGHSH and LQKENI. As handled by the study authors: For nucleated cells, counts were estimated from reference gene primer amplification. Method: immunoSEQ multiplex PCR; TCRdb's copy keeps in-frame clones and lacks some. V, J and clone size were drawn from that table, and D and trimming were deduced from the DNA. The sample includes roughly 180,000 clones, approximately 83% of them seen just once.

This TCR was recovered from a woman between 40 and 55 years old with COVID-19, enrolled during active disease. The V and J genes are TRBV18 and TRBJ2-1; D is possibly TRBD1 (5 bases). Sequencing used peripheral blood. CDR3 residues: CASSPPGASYNEQFF. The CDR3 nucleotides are TGTGCCAGCTCACCACCAGGGGCGTCCTACAATGAGCAGTTCTTC. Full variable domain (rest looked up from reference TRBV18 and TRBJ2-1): NAGVMQNPRHLVRRRGQEARLRCSPMKGHSHVYWYRQLPEEGLKFMVYLQKENIIDESGMPKERFSAEFPKEGPSILRIQQVVRGDSAAYFCASSPPGASYNEQFFGPGTRLTVL.